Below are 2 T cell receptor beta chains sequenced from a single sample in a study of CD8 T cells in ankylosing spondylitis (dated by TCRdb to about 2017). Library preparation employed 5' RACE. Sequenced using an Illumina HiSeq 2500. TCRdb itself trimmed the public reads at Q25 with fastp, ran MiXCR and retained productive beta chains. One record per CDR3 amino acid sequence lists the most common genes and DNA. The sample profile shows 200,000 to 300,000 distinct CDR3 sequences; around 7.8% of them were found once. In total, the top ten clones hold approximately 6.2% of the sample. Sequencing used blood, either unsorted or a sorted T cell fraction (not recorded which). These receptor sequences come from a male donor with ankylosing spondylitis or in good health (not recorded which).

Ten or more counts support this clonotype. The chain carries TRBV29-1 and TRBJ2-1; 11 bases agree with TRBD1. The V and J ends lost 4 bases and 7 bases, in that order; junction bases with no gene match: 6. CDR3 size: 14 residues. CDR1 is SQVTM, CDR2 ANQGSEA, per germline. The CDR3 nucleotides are TGCAGCGTTGTAAAGCGGGACAGGGGGAATGAGCAGTTCTTC. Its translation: CSVVKRDRGNEQFF.

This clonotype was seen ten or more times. The CDR3 bases are TGCAGTGCTAGCGGGCTAGCGGGGGGAGCAGATACGCAGTATTTT. This codes for CSASGLAGGADTQYF. V is TRBV20-1 and J is TRBJ2-3; 11 nucleotides agree with TRBD2. Trimming at V came to 3 bases and at J to 4 bases, leaving 6 bases not matched to a gene. This CDR3 is built from 15 residues. Germline CDR1 reads DFQATT; CDR2 reads SNEGSKA (reference sequence).